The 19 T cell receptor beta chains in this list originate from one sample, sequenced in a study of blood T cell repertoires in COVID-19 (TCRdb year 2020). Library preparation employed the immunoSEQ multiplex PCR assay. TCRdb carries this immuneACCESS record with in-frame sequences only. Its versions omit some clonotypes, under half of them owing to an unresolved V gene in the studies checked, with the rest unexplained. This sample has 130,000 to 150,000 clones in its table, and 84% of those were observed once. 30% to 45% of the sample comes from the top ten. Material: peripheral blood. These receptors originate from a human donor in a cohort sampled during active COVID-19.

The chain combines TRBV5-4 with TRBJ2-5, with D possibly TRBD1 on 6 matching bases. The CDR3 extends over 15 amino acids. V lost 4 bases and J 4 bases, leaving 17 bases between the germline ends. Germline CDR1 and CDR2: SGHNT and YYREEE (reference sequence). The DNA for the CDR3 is TGTGCCAGCAGCCCCCCGAGGGCAGGGGCAGAGACCCAGTACTTC. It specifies CASSPPRAGAETQYF.

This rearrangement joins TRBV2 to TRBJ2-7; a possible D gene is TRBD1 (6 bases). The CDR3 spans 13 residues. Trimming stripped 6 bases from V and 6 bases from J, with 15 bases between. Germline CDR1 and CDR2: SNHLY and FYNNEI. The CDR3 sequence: CASRRAGEAEQYF. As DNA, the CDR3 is TGTGCCAGCAGGAGGGCAGGGGAAGCCGAGCAGTACTTC.

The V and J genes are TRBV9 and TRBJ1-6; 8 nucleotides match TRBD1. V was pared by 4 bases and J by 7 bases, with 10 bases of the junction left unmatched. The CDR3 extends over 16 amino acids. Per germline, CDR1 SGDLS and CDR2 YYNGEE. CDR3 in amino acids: CASSRRTGKNNSPLHF. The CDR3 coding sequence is TGTGCCAGCAGCAGACGGACAGGGAAGAACAATTCACCCCTCCACTTT.

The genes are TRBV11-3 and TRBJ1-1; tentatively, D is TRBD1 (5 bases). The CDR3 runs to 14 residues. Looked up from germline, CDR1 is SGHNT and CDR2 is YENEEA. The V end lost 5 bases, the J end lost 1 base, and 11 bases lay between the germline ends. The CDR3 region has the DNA TGTGCCAGCAGCGGCAGACAGAAGAACACTGAAGCTTTCTTT. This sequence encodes CASSGRQKNTEAFF.

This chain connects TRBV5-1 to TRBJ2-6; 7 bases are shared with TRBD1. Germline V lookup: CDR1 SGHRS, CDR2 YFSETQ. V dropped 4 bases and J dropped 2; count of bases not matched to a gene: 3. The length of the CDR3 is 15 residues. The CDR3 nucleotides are TGCGCCAGCAGCCCGGGACAGCCTGGGGCCAACGTCCTGACTTTC. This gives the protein CASSPGQPGANVLTF.

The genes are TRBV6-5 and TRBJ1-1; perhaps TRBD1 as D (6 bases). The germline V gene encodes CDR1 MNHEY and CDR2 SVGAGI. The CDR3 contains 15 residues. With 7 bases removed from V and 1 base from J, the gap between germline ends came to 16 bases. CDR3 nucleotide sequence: TGTGCCAGCACAGGGGAGAAACATCAGAACACTGAAGCTTTCTTT. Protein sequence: CASTGEKHQNTEAFF.

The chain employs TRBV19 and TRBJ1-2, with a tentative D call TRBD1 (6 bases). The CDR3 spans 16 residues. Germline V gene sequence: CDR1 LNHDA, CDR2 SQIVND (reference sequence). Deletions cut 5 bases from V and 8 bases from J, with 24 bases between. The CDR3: CASSPPDSLGVKGYTF. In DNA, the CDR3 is TGTGCCAGTAGTCCGCCGGACAGTCTTGGAGTGAAGGGCTACACCTTC.

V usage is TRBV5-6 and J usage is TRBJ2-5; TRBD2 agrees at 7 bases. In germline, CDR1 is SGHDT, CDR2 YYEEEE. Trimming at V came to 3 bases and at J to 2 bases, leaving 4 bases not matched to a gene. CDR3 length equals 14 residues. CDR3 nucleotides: TGTGCCAGCAGCTCCGGGACTATACAAGAGACCCAGTACTTC. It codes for CASSSGTIQETQYF.

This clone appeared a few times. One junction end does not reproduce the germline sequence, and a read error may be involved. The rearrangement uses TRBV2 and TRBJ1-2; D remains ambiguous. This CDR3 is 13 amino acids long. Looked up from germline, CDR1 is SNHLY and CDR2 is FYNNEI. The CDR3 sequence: CASREDKLYGYTF. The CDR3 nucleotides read TGTGCCAGCAGAGAAGACAAGTTATATGGCTACACCTTC. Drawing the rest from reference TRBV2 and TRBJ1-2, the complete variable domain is EPEVTQTPSHQVTQMGQEVILRCVPISNHLYFYWYRQILGQKVEFLVSFYNNEISEKSEIFDDQFSVERPDGSNFTLKIRSTKLEDSAMYFCASREDKLYGYTFGSGTRLTVV.

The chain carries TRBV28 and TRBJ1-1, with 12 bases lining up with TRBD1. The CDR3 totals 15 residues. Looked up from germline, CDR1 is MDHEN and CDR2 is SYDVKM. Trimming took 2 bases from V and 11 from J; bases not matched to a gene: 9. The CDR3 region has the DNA TGTGCCAGCAGTTTACCGGACGGGACAGGGGGCCACGCTTTCTTT. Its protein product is CASSLPDGTGGHAFF.

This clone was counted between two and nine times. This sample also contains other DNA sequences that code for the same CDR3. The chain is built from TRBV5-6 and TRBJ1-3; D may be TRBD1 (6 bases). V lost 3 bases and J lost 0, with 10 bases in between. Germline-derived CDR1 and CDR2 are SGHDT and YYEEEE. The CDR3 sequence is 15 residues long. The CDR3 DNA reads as TGTGCCAGCAGCTCGGACAGCAGCTCTGGAAACACCATATATTTT. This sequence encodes CASSSDSSSGNTIYF.

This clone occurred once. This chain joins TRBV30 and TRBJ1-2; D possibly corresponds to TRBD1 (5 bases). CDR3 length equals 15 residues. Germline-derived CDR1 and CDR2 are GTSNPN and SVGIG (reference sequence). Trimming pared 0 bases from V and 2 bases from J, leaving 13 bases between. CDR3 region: CAWSVQMRDNYGYTF. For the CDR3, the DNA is TGTGCCTGGAGTGTACAGATGCGGGACAACTATGGCTACACCTTC.

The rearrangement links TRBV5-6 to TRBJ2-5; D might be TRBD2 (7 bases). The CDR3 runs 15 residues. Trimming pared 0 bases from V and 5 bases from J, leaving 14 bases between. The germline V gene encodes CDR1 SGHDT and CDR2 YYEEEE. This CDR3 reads CASSLAGGAGETQYF. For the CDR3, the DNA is TGTGCCAGCAGCTTGGCGGGGGGCGCGGGTGAGACCCAGTACTTC.

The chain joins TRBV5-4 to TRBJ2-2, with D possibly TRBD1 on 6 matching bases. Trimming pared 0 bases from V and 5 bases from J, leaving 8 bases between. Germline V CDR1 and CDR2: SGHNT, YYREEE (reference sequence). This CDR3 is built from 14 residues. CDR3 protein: CASSLDRATGELFF. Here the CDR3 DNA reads TGTGCCAGCAGCTTGGACAGGGCAACCGGGGAGCTGTTTTTT.

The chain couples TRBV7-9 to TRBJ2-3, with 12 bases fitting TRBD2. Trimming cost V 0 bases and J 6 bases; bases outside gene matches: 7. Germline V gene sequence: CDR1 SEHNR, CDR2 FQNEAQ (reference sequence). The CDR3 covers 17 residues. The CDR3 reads CASSLARTSGVGDTQYF. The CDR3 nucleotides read TGTGCCAGCAGCTTAGCGCGGACTAGCGGGGTGGGGGATACGCAGTATTTT. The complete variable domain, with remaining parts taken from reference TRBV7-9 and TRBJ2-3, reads DTGVSQNPRHKITKRGQNVTFRCDPISEHNRLYWYRQTLGQGPEFLTYFQNEAQLEKSRLLSDRFSAERPKGSFSTLEIQRTEQGDSAMYLCASSLARTSGVGDTQYFGPGTRLTVL.

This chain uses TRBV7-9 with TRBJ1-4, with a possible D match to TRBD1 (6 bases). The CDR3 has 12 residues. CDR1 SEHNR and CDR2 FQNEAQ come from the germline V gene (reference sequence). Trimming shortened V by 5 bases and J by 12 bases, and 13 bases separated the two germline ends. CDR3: CASSPNRDQLFF. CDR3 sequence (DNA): TGTGCCAGCAGCCCCAACAGGGACCAACTGTTTTTT.

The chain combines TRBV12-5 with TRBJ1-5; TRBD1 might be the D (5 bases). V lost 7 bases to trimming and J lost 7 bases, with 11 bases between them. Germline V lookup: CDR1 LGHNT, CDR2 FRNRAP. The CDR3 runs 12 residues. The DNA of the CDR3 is TGTGCTAGTGCCCGGGGGGGGCAGCCCCAGCATTTT. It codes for CASARGGQPQHF.

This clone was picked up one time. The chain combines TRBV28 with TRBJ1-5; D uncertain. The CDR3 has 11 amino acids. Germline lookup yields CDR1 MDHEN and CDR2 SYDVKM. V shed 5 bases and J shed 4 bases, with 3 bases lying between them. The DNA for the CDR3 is TGTGCCAGCAGTCTAAATCAGCCCCAGCATTTT. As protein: CASSLNQPQHF.

DNA of the CDR3: TGTGCCAGCAGGACAGGGGGCGGCGGTCAGCCCCAGCATTTT. Its translation: CASRTGGGGQPQHF. The gene calls are TRBV27 and TRBJ1-5, with 10 positions matching TRBD1. This CDR3 is 14 amino acids long. Trimming took 6 bases from V and 6 from J; bases not matched to a gene: 5. Germline V gene sequence: CDR1 MNHEY, CDR2 SMNVEV (reference sequence).